These 21 T cell receptor beta chains came from one sample sequenced in a study of cytotoxic CD8 clonotypes in ibrutinib-treated CLL. Assay used: immunoSEQ multiplex PCR; TCRdb lists only in-frame clones, some missing. The data show tens of thousands of clones, with around 52% seen just once and roughly 25% held by the top ten. Material: PBMCs, obtained at disease progression, from a patient treated with ibrutinib. All receptors derive from a human donor with chronic lymphocytic leukemia.

The chain has TRBV6-1 and TRBJ2-7; 8 bases match TRBD1. Germline V gene sequence: CDR1 MNHNS, CDR2 SASEGT. J was trimmed by 5 bases and V by 3 bases; bases with no gene match: 9. The CDR3 is 15 amino acids. The CDR3 sequence: CASSDLQGATNEQYF. As DNA, the CDR3 is TGTGCCAGCAGTGACCTCCAGGGGGCAACCAACGAGCAGTACTTC.

The rearrangement links TRBV7-9 to TRBJ1-6; D is possibly TRBD1 (6 bases). CDR3 size: 15 residues. The germline gives CDR1 SEHNR, CDR2 FQNEAQ (reference sequence). The V gene lost 2 bases and the J gene lost 5 bases, with 10 bases spanning the gap. CDR3 sequence (DNA): TGTGCCAGCAGCTTATTAGGGGGGGATAATTCACCCCTCCACTTT. Amino acids: CASSLLGGDNSPLHF.

This clone showed up just a few times. The rearrangement links TRBV21-1 to TRBJ2-7; the listed D gene, TRBD2, was not tested against the DNA. TRBV21-1 is recorded as a pseudogene. The CDR3 consists of 16 residues. CDR3: CASSKSGRLGSYEQYF. The CDR3 DNA follows: TGTGCCAGCAGCAAATCGGGGAGACTGGGCTCCTACGAGCAGTACTTC.

This clone was counted between two and nine times. For the CDR3, the DNA is TGTGCCTGGAGTCAAGTCATGGGGGGCAATCAGCCCCAGCATTTT. It translates to CAWSQVMGGNQPQHF. The chain combines TRBV30 with TRBJ1-5, with a weak D call TRBD1 (5 bases). The CDR3 has 15 residues. V was clipped by 2 bases and J by 2 bases, with 13 bases between them. Germline CDR1 is GTSNPN and CDR2 is SVGIG (reference sequence).

This rearrangement joins TRBV5-5 to TRBJ2-1, with TRBD1 matching over 10 bases. J gave up 8 bases and V 7 bases, and 9 bases lay outside the gene matches. Germline CDR1 reads SGHKS; CDR2 reads YYEKEE (reference sequence). CDR3 size: 14 residues. The CDR3 here is CASGPGQGVDEQFF. CDR3 DNA sequence: TGTGCCAGCGGCCCTGGACAGGGGGTCGATGAGCAGTTCTTC. Full variable domain (outside the CDR3, taken from reference TRBV5-5 and TRBJ2-1): DAGVTQSPTHLIKTRGQQVTLRCSPISGHKSVSWYQQVLGQGPQFIFQYYEKEERGRGNFPDRFSARQFPNYSSELNVNALLLGDSALYLCASGPGQGVDEQFFGPGTRLTVL.

The chain uses TRBV6-5 and TRBJ1-1, with no clear D. Germline loops: CDR1 MNHEY, CDR2 SVGAGI. This CDR3 is 12 amino acids long. Deletions cut 4 bases from V and 0 bases from J, with 3 bases between. The CDR3 DNA reads TGTGCCAGCAGTTCAGTGAACACTGAAGCTTTCTTT. Its protein product is CASSSVNTEAFF.

This chain links TRBV7-2 with TRBJ2-7, with 7 bases identical to TRBD2. The ends lost 6 bases at V and 4 bases at J; junction bases unmatched: 6. CDR3 length: 13 residues. Germline V gives CDR1 SGHTA, CDR2 FQGNSA. CDR3 region: CASRREWSYEQYF. The CDR3 bases are TGTGCCAGCAGGCGGGAGTGGTCTTACGAGCAGTACTTC.

The CDR3 here is CASSLSRAGGSYEQYF. DNA of the CDR3: TGTGCCAGCTCACTAAGCAGGGCAGGGGGTAGCTACGAGCAGTACTTC. This chain links TRBV18 with TRBJ2-7, with 7 bases lining up with TRBD1. With V trimmed by 4 bases and J by 3 bases, 12 bases remained unmatched. The CDR3 totals 16 residues. Germline V gene data show CDR1 as KGHSH and CDR2 as LQKENI.

This clone occurred a few times. The chain uses TRBV28 and TRBJ1-1; the D is unclear. Germline V gene lookup returns CDR1 MDHEN and CDR2 SYDVKM. The CDR3 length is 15 residues. V was pared by 3 bases and J by 5 bases, with 16 bases between. The CDR3 loop reads CASSFISGYGTEAFF. In nucleotides, the CDR3 is TGTGCCAGCAGTTTTATTTCCGGGTATGGGACTGAAGCTTTCTTT.

This chain joins TRBV9 and TRBJ2-7; D ambiguous. Trimming removed 3 bases from V and 0 bases from J, with 10 bases in between. The germline CDR1 and CDR2 sequences are SGDLS and YYNGEE. This CDR3 has 14 amino acids. CDR3 residues: CASSGWSGSYEQYF. In nucleotides, the CDR3 is TGTGCCAGCAGCGGGTGGTCGGGCTCCTACGAGCAGTACTTC.

The rearrangement joins TRBV27 to TRBJ2-5; the match to TRBD2 covers 9 bases. The CDR3 contains 17 residues. V lost 5 bases and J lost 5; bases outside the gene matches: 15. The germline CDR1 and CDR2 sequences are MNHEY and SMNVEV (reference sequence). In nucleotides, the CDR3 is TGTGCCAGCAGTCCCCAATCCTTTACTAGCGGGTTGGAGACCCAGTACTTC. Translation gives CASSPQSFTSGLETQYF.

The gene calls are TRBV5-1 and TRBJ2-5; D perhaps matches TRBD2 (5 bases). The CDR3 is 15 residues long. CDR1 and CDR2 from the germline V gene are SGHRS and YFSETQ. V was cut by 2 bases and J by 5 bases, with 16 bases left in between. CDR3 protein: CASSFSWRVTETQYF. The DNA for the CDR3 is TGCGCCAGCAGCTTTAGTTGGCGGGTAACGGAGACCCAGTACTTC.

The V gene is TRBV9, the J gene TRBJ1-1; D is perhaps TRBD1 (6 bases). Trimming took 0 bases from V and 0 from J, leaving 12 bases between them. The CDR3 loop spans 16 amino acids. CDR1 and CDR2 (germline): SGDLS, YYNGEE. CDR3 sequence (DNA): TGTGCCAGCAGCGTAGGAGGGGCAGGGGTGAACACTGAAGCTTTCTTT. Translating it yields CASSVGGAGVNTEAFF.

V is TRBV9 and J is TRBJ2-1; no reliable D call. Germline V gene lookup returns CDR1 SGDLS and CDR2 YYNGEE. The CDR3 is 11 residues long. Trimming took 5 bases from V and 6 from J, leaving 6 bases between them. The DNA of the CDR3 is TGTGCCAGCAGGTCATTCAATGAGCAGTTCTTC. Protein sequence: CASRSFNEQFF. The variable domain in full, with the rest retrieved from reference TRBV9 and TRBJ2-1, is DSGVTQTPKHLITATGQRVTLRCSPRSGDLSVYWYQQSLDQGLQFLIQYYNGEERAKGNILERFSAQQFPDLHSELNLSSLELGDSALYFCASRSFNEQFFGPGTRLTVL.

The V gene is TRBV7-9, the J gene TRBJ1-2; 12 bases are shared with TRBD1. CDR1 is SEHNR and CDR2 is FQNEAQ in the germline V gene (reference sequence). CDR3 size: 17 residues. With 5 bases clipped from V and 4 bases from J, the junction kept 11 bases outside the gene matches. The CDR3 sequence is CASSMPTGTGGTYGYTF. Here the CDR3 DNA reads TGTGCCAGCAGCATGCCTACCGGGACAGGGGGCACCTATGGCTACACCTTC.

This clone was observed a handful of times. The V gene is TRBV30, the J gene TRBJ1-6; D is uncertain. The CDR3 contains 14 residues. Trimming shortened V by 0 bases and J by 5 bases, and 8 bases separated the two germline ends. Germline assignment: CDR1 GTSNPN and CDR2 SVGIG (reference sequence). CDR3 sequence reads: CAWSVTRDNSPLHF. The CDR3 DNA reads TGTGCCTGGAGTGTTACGAGAGATAATTCACCCCTCCACTTT.

This chain links TRBV7-8 with TRBJ2-7, with 10 bases aligning to TRBD2. The CDR3 covers 15 residues. V gave up 5 bases and J gave up 2 bases; unmatched junction bases: 6. Germline CDR1 and CDR2: SGHVS and FQNEAQ. CDR3: CASSPTSGSPYEQYF. The CDR3 DNA sequence: TGTGCCAGCAGCCCGACTAGCGGGTCGCCCTACGAGCAGTACTTC.

The chain has TRBV30 and TRBJ2-7; 9 positions agree with TRBD2. The CDR3 is 14 residues long. V lost 2 bases and J lost 6; bases outside the gene matches: 8. CDR1 and CDR2 (germline): GTSNPN, SVGIG (reference sequence). CDR3 bases: TGTGCCTGGAGTATCATAGCGGGAGCTGGCGAGCAGTACTTC. Translated: CAWSIIAGAGEQYF.

This clone was seen once. A far larger clone is one base from this, pointing to a likely read error. The chain carries TRBV4-1 and TRBJ1-1; 7 positions match TRBD1. In germline, CDR1 is MGHRA, CDR2 YSYEKL. The CDR3 spans 14 residues. Unmatched junction bases numbered 3, after V lost 4 bases and J lost 1 base. CDR3 in DNA: TGCGCCAGCAGCCCGGGACAGAAGAACACTGAAGCTTTCTTT. Translation: CASSPGQKNTEAFF.

The rearrangement links TRBV19 to TRBJ1-1, with D maybe TRBD1 (6 bases). Germline CDR1 and CDR2: LNHDA and SQIVND (reference sequence). This CDR3 comprises 17 residues. V lost 4 bases to trimming and J lost 5 bases, with 23 bases between them. CDR3 region: CASSRPPRGRGFTEAFF. As DNA, the CDR3 is TGTGCCAGTAGTAGACCCCCGAGGGGCAGGGGATTTACTGAAGCTTTCTTT.

J is TRBJ1-5 and V is TRBV7-2; D call uncertain. With 5 bases removed from V and 0 bases from J, the gap between germline ends came to 11 bases. From germline, CDR1 is SGHTA and CDR2 FQGNSA. The CDR3 loop spans 15 amino acids. CDR3 coding DNA: TGTGCCAGCAGCCCTGCCGGGTCTAGCAATCAGCCCCAGCATTTT. This encodes CASSPAGSSNQPQHF.